The rows below give T cell receptor beta chains drawn from one sample of a study of regulatory T cells in long-lasting Graves disease. Using its own MiXCR run on the multiplex PCR reads, TCRdb lists one record per CDR3 protein. This table has over 650,000 distinct CDR3 sequences, around 30% appearing once. The source material was peripheral blood mononuclear cells (PBMCs), sampled when the disease was refractory, from a patient treated with antithyroid drugs. Receptor source: a female donor with Graves disease. Each CDR3 is given with its conserved first and last residue. A D gene is named only where the DNA matches it firmly. Not every row has a clone size; where given, it reads once, few, many or a size class.

size	J	V	D	CDR3	DNA
.	TRBJ2-5	TRBV7-2	.	CASSLGGLAETQYF	TGTGCCAGCAGCTTAGGTGGGCTAGCTGAGACCCAGTACTTC
.	TRBJ1-1	TRBV13	.	CASSFTGTRNDEAFF	TGTGCCAGCAGCTTTACGGGGACCCGGAATGATGAAGCTTTCTTT
.	TRBJ1-5	TRBV12-5	.	CASGLGQPRHF	TGTGCTAGTGGCCTGGGTCAGCCCCGGCATTTT
.	TRBJ2-3	TRBV7-9	.	CASSPQVGTIADTQYF	TGTGCCAGCAGCCCCCAGGTCGGCACGATTGCAGATACGCAGTATTTT
.	TRBJ1-2	TRBV3-1	TRBD1	CASSQTGSSEGYTF	TGTGCCAGCAGCCAGACAGGGAGCTCTGAGGGCTACACCTTC
.	TRBJ2-6	TRBV15	TRBD1	CATSHRDRARGANVLTF	TGTGCCACCAGCCACCGGGACAGGGCGAGGGGGGCCAACGTCCTGACTTTC
.	TRBJ2-5	TRBV12-3/TRBV12-4	.	CASSYTETQYF	TGTGCCAGCAGTTATACGGAGACCCAGTACTTC
few	TRBJ1-2	TRBV28	.	CASSSARGNYGYTF	TGTGCCAGCAGTTCCGCCAGGGGTAACTATGGCTACACCTTC
.	TRBJ1-6	TRBV6-1	TRBD1	CASRKQGFDSPLHF	TGTGCCAGCAGGAAACAGGGGTTCGATTCACCCCTCCACTTT
.	TRBJ2-7	TRBV5-1	TRBD2	CASSLGPAGGAYEQYF	TGCGCCAGCAGCTTGGGGCCAGCGGGAGGCGCCTACGAGCAGTACTTC
few	TRBJ2-7	TRBV10-2	.	CASSESTRAAVGEQYF	TGCGCCAGCAGTGAGTCGACTCGGGCAGCGGTTGGGGAGCAGTACTTC
once	TRBJ2-7	TRBV7-2	TRBD2	CASSFMSGNEQYF	TGTGCCAGCAGCTTCATGAGCGGGAACGAGCAGTACTTC
.	TRBJ1-1	TRBV28	.	CASSLPEGEAFF	TGTGCCAGCAGTTTGCCGGAGGGTGAAGCTTTCTTT
many	TRBJ1-1	TRBV12-3/TRBV12-4	.	CASSFRQTTEAFF	TGTGCCAGCAGTTTCCGCCAGACCACTGAAGCTTTCTTT
.	TRBJ2-3	TRBV27	.	CASSFETGSGTDTQYF	TGTGCCAGCAGTTTTGAGACAGGCAGCGGGACAGATACGCAGTATTTT
.	TRBJ1-6	TRBV20-1	.	CSASMAGDASPLHF	TGCAGTGCTAGTATGGCAGGGGACGCTTCACCCCTCCACTTT
few	TRBJ1-2	TRBV5-1	.	CASSAHKGYTF	TGTGCCAGCAGCGCTCATAAAGGCTACACCTTC
few	TRBJ2-7	TRBV29-1	.	CSVRDTRSSYEQYF	TGCAGCGTCCGCGACACCAGGAGCTCCTACGAGCAGTACTTC
many	TRBJ2-7	TRBV2	.	CASSEASYEQYF	TGTGCCAGCAGTGAAGCTTCCTACGAGCAGTACTTC
.	TRBJ1-5	TRBV29-1	.	CSVQVSNQPQHF	TGCAGCGTTCAAGTTAGCAATCAGCCCCAGCATTTT
.	TRBJ1-2	TRBV19	.	CASSQQGLHEGYTF	TGTGCCAGTAGCCAACAGGGACTCCACGAGGGCTACACCTTC
few	TRBJ1-4	TRBV10-3	TRBD1	CAISESTTGLNEKLFF	TGTGCCATCAGTGAGTCGACGACAGGGTTAAATGAAAAACTGTTTTTT
few	TRBJ2-6	TRBV12-3/TRBV12-4	.	CASSGLGANVLTF	TGTGCCAGCAGTGGTCTTGGGGCCAACGTCCTGACTTTC